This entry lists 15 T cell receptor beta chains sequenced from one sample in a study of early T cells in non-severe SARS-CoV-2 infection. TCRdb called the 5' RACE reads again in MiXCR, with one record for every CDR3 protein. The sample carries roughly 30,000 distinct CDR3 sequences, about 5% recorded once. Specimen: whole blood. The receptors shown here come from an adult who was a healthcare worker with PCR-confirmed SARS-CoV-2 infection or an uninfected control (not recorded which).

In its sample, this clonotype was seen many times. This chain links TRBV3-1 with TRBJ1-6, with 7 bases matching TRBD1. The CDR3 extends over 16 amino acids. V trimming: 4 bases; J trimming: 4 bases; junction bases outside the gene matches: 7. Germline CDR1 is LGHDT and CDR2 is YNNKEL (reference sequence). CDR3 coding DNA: TGTGCCAGCAGCCTAAGATTGGGACAGTATAATTCACCCCTCCACTTT. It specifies CASSLRLGQYNSPLHF.

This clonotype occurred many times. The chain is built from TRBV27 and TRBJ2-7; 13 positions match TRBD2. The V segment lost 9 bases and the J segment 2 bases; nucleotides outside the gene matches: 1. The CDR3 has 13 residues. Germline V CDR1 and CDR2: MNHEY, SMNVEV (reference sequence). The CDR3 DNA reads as TGTGCCAGTGGACTAGCGGGGGCCTACGAGCAGTACTTC. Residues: CASGLAGAYEQYF.

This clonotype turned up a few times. The CDR3 DNA reads as TGTGCCAGCAGTTACTCGACGGGTGTGGTCATTCCGGACCACGAGCAGTACTTC. Translated: CASSYSTGVVIPDHEQYF. This chain connects TRBV6-2 or TRBV6-3 to TRBJ2-7; D is uncertain. Between the trimmed V and J ends, which lost 0 bases and 5 bases, there was a span of 23 bases. Germline-derived CDR1 and CDR2 are MNHEY and SVGEGT. The CDR3 has 18 residues.

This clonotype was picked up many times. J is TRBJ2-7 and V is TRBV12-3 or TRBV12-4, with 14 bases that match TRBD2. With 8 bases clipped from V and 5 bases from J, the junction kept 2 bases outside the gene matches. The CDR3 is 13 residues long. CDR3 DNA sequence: TGTGCCAGCGGACTAGCGGGAGGCGACGAGCAGTACTTC. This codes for CASGLAGGDEQYF.

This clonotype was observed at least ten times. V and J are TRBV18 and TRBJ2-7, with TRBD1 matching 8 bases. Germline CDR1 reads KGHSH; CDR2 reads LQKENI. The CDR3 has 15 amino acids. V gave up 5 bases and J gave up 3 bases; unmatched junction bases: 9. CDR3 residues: CASSTTSGGGYEQYF. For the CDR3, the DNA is TGTGCCAGCTCAACCACGTCAGGGGGCGGCTACGAGCAGTACTTC. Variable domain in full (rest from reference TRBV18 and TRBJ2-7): NAGVMQNPRHLVRRRGQEARLRCSPMKGHSHVYWYRQLPEEGLKFMVYLQKENIIDESGMPKERFSAEFPKEGPSILRIQQVVRGDSAAYFCASSTTSGGGYEQYFGPGTRLTVT.

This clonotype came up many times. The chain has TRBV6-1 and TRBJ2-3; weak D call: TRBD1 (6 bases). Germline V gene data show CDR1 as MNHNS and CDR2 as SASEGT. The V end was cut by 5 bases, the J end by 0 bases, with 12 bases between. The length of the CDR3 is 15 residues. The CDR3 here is CASSLQGHSTDTQYF. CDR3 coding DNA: TGTGCCAGCAGTCTACAGGGCCATAGCACAGATACGCAGTATTTT.

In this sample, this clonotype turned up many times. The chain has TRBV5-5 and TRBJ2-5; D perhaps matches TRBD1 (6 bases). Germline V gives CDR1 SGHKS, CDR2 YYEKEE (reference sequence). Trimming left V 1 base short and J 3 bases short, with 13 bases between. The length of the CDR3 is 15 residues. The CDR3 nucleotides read TGTGCCAGCAGCTTGCGGGATTCAGGGGAAGAGACCCAGTACTTC. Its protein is CASSLRDSGEETQYF. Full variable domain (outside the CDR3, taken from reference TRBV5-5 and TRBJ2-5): DAGVTQSPTHLIKTRGQQVTLRCSPISGHKSVSWYQQVLGQGPQFIFQYYEKEERGRGNFPDRFSARQFPNYSSELNVNALLLGDSALYLCASSLRDSGEETQYFGPGTRLLVL.

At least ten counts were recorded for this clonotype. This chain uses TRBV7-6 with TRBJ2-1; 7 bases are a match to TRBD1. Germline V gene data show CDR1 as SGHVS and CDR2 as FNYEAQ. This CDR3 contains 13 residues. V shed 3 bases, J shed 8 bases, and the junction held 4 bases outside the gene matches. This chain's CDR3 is CASSFRQGDEQFF. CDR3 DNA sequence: TGTGCCAGCAGCTTCAGACAGGGCGATGAGCAGTTCTTC. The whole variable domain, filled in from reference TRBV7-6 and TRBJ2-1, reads GAGVSQSPRYKVTKRGQDVALRCDPISGHVSLYWYRQALGQGPEFLTYFNYEAQQDKSGLPNDRFSAERPEGSISTLTIQRTEQRDSAMYRCASSFRQGDEQFFGPGTRLTVL.

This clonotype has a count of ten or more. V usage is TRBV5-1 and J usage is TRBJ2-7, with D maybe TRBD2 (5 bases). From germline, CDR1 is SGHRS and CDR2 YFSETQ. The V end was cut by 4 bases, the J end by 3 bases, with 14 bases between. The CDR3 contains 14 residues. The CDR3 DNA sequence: TGCGCCAGCAGCCTCTCGGGGAAGGGCTACGAGCAGTACTTC. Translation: CASSLSGKGYEQYF.

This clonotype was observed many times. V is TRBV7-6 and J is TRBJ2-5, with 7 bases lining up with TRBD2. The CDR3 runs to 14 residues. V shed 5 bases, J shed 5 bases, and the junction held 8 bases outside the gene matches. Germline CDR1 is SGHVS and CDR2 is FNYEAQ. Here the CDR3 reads CASSPPAGDETQYF. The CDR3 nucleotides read TGTGCCAGCAGCCCCCCCGCGGGGGATGAGACCCAGTACTTC. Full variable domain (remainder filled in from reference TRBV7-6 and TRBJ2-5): GAGVSQSPRYKVTKRGQDVALRCDPISGHVSLYWYRQALGQGPEFLTYFNYEAQQDKSGLPNDRFSAERPEGSISTLTIQRTEQRDSAMYRCASSPPAGDETQYFGPGTRLLVL.

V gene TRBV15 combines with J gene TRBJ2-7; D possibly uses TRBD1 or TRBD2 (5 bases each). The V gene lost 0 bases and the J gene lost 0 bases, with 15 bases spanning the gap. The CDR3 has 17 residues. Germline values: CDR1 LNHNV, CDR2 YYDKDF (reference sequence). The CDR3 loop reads CATSRDIREQGSYEQYF. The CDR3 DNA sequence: TGTGCCACCAGCAGAGATATTAGGGAGCAGGGCTCCTACGAGCAGTACTTC. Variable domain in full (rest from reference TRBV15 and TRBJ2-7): DAMVIQNPRYQVTQFGKPVTLSCSQTLNHNVMYWYQQKSSQAPKLLFHYYDKDFNNEADTPDNFQSRRPNTSFCFLDIRSPGLGDTAMYLCATSRDIREQGSYEQYFGPGTRLTVT.

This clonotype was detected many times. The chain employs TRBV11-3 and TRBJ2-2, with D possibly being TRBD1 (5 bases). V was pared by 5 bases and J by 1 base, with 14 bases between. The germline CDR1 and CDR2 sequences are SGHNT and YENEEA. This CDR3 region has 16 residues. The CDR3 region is CASSRFPGLNTGELFF. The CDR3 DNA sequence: TGTGCCAGCAGCCGATTCCCAGGGCTGAACACCGGGGAGCTGTTTTTT.

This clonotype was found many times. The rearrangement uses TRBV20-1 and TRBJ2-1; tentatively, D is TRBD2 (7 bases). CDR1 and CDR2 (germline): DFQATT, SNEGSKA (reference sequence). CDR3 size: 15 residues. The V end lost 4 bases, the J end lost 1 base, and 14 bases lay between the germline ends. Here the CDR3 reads CSAKEGGFSYNEQFF. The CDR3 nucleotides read TGCAGTGCTAAGGAGGGGGGGTTTTCCTACAATGAGCAGTTCTTC.

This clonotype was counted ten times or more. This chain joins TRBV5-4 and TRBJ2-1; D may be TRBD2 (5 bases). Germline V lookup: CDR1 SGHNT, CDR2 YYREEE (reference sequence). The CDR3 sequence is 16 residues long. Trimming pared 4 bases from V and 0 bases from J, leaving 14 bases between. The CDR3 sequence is CASSGSGIRSYNEQFF. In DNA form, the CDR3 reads TGTGCCAGCAGCGGATCCGGGATTCGCTCCTACAATGAGCAGTTCTTC.

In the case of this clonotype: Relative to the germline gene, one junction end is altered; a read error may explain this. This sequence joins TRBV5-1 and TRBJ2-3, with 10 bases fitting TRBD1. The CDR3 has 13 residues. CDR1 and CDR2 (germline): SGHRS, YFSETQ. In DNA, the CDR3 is TGCGTCAGCGCCGGACAGGGGGGAGATACGCAGTATTTT. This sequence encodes CVSAGQGGDTQYF.